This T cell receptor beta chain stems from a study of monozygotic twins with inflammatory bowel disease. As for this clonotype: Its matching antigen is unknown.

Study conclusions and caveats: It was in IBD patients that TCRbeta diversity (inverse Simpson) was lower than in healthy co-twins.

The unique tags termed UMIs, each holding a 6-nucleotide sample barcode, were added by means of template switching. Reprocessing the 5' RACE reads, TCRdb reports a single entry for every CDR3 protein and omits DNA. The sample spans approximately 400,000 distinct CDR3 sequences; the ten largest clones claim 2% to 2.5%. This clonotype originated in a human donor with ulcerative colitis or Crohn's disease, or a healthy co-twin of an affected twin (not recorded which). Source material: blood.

CDR3 loop: CASSLASWPYEQYF. The rearrangement uses TRBV7-9 and TRBJ2-7. Germline assignment: CDR1 SEHNR and CDR2 FQNEAQ (reference sequence). The CDR3 is made up of 14 amino acids.